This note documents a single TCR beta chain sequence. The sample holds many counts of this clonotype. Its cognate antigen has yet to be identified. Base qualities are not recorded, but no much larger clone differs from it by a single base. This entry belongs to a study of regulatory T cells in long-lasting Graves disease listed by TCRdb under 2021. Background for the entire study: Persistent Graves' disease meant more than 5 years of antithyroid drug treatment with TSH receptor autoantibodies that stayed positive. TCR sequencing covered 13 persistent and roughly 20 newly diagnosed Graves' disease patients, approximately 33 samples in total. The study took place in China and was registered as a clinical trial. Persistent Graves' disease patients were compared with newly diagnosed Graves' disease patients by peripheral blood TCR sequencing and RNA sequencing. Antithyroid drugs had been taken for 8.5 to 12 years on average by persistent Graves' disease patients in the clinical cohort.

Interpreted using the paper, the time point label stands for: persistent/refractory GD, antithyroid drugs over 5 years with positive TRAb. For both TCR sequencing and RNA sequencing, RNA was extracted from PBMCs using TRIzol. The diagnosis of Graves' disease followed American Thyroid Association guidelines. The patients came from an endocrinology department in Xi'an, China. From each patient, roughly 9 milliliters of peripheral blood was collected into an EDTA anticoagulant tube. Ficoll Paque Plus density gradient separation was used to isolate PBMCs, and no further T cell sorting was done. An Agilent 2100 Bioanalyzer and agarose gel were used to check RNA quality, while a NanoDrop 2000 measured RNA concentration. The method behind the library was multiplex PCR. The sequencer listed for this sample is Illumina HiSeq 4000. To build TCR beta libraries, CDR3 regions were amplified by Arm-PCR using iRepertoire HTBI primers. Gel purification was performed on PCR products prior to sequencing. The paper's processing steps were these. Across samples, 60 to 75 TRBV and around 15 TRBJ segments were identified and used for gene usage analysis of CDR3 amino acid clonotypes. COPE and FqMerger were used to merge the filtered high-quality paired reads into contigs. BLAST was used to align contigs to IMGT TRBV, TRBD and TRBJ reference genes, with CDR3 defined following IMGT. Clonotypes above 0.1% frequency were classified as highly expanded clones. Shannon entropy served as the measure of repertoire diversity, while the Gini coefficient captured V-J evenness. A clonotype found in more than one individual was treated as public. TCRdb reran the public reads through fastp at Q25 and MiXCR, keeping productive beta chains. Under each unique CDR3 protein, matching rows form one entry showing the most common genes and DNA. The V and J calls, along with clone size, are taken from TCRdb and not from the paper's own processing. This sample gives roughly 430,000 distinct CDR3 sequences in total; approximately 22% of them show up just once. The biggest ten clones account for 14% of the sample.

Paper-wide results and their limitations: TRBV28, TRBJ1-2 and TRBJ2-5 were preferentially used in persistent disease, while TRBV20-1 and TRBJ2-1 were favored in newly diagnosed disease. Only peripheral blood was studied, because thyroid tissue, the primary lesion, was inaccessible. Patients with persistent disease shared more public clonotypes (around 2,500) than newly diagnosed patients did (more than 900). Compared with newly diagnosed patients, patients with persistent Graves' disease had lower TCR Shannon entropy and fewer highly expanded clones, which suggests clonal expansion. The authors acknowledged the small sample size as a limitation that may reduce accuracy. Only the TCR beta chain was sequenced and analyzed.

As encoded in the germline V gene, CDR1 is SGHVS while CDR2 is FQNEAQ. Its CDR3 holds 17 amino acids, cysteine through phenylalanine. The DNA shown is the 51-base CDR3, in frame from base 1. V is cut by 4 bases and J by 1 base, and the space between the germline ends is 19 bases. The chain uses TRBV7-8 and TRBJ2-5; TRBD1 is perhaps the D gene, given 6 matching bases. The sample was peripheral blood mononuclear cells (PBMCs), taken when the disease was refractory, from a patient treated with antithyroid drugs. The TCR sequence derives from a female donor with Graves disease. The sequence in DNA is TGTGCCAGCAGCTCGTACAGGGCGGCGAGGCCCCAAGAGACCCAGTACTTC. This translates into CASSSYRAARPQETQYF. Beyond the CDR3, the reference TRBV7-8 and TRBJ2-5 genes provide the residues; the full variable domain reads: GAGVSQSPRYKVAKRGQDVALRCDPISGHVSLFWYQQALGQGPEFLTYFQNEAQLDKSGLPSDRFFAERPEGSVSTLKIQRTQQEDSAVYLCASSSYRAARPQETQYFGPGTRLLVL.